Following are 12 T cell receptor beta chains from one sample sequenced in a study of identical twins. TCRdb itself ran the 5' RACE reads through MiXCR, one entry per CDR3 protein. The data show approximately 600,000 distinct CDR3 sequences, around a tenth seen once. These same records also appear under a second study, on yellow fever vaccine responses in identical twins.

Sequenced input: PBMCs. Source of these receptors: a woman under 30 in good health.

This clonotype was counted a few times. V and J are TRBV11-2 and TRBJ2-2; D is possibly TRBD2 (5 bases). Trimming removed 0 bases at V and 4 bases at J, with 12 bases between. CDR1 SGHAT and CDR2 FQNNGV come from the germline V gene. The CDR3 contains 16 residues. The CDR3 region is CASSLDGGSLTGELFF. The CDR3 bases are TGTGCCAGCAGCTTAGATGGAGGTAGCCTCACCGGGGAGCTGTTTTTT.

The genes are TRBV7-9 and TRBJ1-1; D possibly corresponds to TRBD1 (5 bases). The CDR3 consists of 16 residues. V dropped 6 bases and J dropped 4 bases, with 21 bases sitting between them. The germline gives CDR1 SEHNR, CDR2 FQNEAQ (reference sequence). The CDR3 reads CASSSSGQGKVTEAFF. Written as DNA, the CDR3 is TGTGCCAGCAGTTCGTCGGGGCAGGGAAAAGTCACTGAAGCTTTCTTT.

This chain uses TRBV14 with TRBJ2-3; D uncertain. From germline, CDR1 is SGHDN and CDR2 FVKESK. This CDR3 has 15 amino acids. V was cut by 2 bases and J by 0 bases, with 9 bases left in between. DNA of the CDR3: TGTGCCAGCAGCCAATCGACGGAAAGCACAGATACGCAGTATTTT. Its protein product is CASSQSTESTDTQYF.

This clonotype was seen ten or more times. At one of its ends the junction is not consistent with the germline gene, which may arise from a read error. This chain uses TRBV4-1 with TRBJ1-3, with a possible D match to TRBD1 (6 bases). The CDR3 is 16 residues long. The germline V gene has CDR1 MGHRA and CDR2 YSYEKL. The CDR3 reads CSSSLTDRSSGNTIYF. The DNA of the CDR3 is TGCTCCAGCAGCCTAACAGACAGGAGCTCTGGAAACACCATATATTTT.

The chain employs TRBV10-3 and TRBJ2-6; TRBD1 is a possible D gene (5 bases). CDR1 is ENHRY and CDR2 is SYGVKD in the germline V gene. Between the trimmed V and J ends, which lost 7 bases and 0 bases, there was a span of 13 bases. This CDR3 region has 16 residues. The CDR3 nucleotides are TGTGCCATCACGCAGGGCGGTCCCTCTGGGGCCAACGTCCTGACTTTC. This translates into CAITQGGPSGANVLTF.

The gene calls are TRBV12-3 or TRBV12-4 and TRBJ2-3; D assignment may be TRBD1 or TRBD2 (5 bases each). Trimming took off 7 bases at V and 4 bases at J, with 12 bases between the two ends. The length of the CDR3 is 13 residues. The CDR3 reads CASTPGPADTQYF. Written as DNA, the CDR3 is TGTGCCAGCACCCCGGGACCCGCAGATACGCAGTATTTT.

The table lists this clonotype with a few counts. V gene TRBV5-1 combines with J gene TRBJ1-4, with a weak D call TRBD1 (5 bases). With 5 bases removed from V and 7 bases from J, the gap between germline ends came to 12 bases. CDR1 is SGHRS and CDR2 is YFSETQ in the germline V gene. The CDR3 length is 13 residues. Here the CDR3 reads CASRRGEGEKLFF. In DNA form, the CDR3 reads TGCGCCAGCAGGAGGGGAGAGGGTGAAAAACTGTTTTTT.

This chain joins TRBV19 and TRBJ2-2; D is possibly TRBD1 (6 bases). The CDR3 has 14 residues. From germline, CDR1 is LNHDA and CDR2 SQIVND (reference sequence). The V gene lost 4 bases and the J gene lost 4 bases, with 10 bases spanning the gap. The CDR3 DNA is TGTGCCAGTAGTACCGACAGGTTCACCGGGGAGCTGTTTTTT. Translating it yields CASSTDRFTGELFF.

This clonotype showed up just a few times. The V and J genes are TRBV20-1 and TRBJ2-2, with TRBD2 identical over 8 bases. The CDR3 consists of 16 residues. Trimming removed 2 bases from V and 6 bases from J; junction bases left unmatched: 11. Looked up from germline, CDR1 is DFQATT and CDR2 is SNEGSKA (reference sequence). In nucleotides, the CDR3 is TGCAGTGCTAGACCCCCCAGCGGGAGTATTGCCGGGGAGCTGTTTTTT. Residues: CSARPPSGSIAGELFF.

The J gene is TRBJ2-1, the V gene TRBV6-5, with TRBD2 matching over 16 bases. The CDR3 sequence is 19 residues long. The junction had 10 bases not matched to a gene; V was cut back by 0 bases and J by 8 bases. The germline gives CDR1 MNHEY, CDR2 SVGAGI. The CDR3: CASSYSPGTSGRAADEQFF. CDR3 sequence (DNA): TGTGCCAGCAGTTACTCGCCCGGGACTAGCGGGAGGGCCGCTGATGAGCAGTTCTTC.

This clonotype was recorded at least ten times. This rearrangement joins TRBV4-1 to TRBJ2-7; D not certain. Germline V gene data show CDR1 as MGHRA and CDR2 as YSYEKL. Deletions cut 0 bases from V and 0 bases from J, with 12 bases between. The CDR3 consists of 16 residues. CDR3: CASSQEGLGSSYEQYF. DNA for the CDR3: TGCGCCAGCAGCCAAGAAGGCCTAGGCAGCTCCTACGAGCAGTACTTC.

This clonotype was found many times. CDR3 bases: TGCAGTGCTAGAATGGCCACGCGTACTTACAATGAGCAGTTCTTC. Translation gives CSARMATRTYNEQFF. The chain is built from TRBV20-1 and TRBJ2-1, with D unclear. The germline V gene has CDR1 DFQATT and CDR2 SNEGSKA (reference sequence). This CDR3 is built from 15 residues. V was shortened by 2 bases and J by 4 bases, with 15 bases between the two germline ends.